This TCR beta chain was sequenced during a study of cytomegalovirus exposure and HLA in healthy donors. Researchers ran the PCR with 60 Vbeta and 13 Jbeta primers. TCRdb's copy holds only in-frame clones and misses some; the assay was immunoSEQ multiplex PCR. This repertoire includes 150,000 to 200,000 clones. Study-level results: Prior analysis indicated that the majority of TCR beta V segments exhibited productivity approximately 90% or approximately 30% of the time.

To note about this clone: Its antigen is still unknown. At one boundary the junction diverges from the germline segment, which might be a read error.

Donors had nominal health at sampling but likely had unrecorded immune exposures. The sample comprised PBMCs. The source of this sequence is a woman aged 55 to 70 in good health and CMV-seronegative.

DNA of the CDR3: TGCGCCAGCAGCCGAGGACAGACTAACACTGGAGCTTTCTTT. Protein product: CASSRGQTNTGAFF. V gene TRBV5-1 combines with J gene TRBJ1-1, with a tentative D call TRBD1 (6 bases). Germline CDR1 reads SGHRS; CDR2 reads YFSETQ. This CDR3 has 14 amino acids.